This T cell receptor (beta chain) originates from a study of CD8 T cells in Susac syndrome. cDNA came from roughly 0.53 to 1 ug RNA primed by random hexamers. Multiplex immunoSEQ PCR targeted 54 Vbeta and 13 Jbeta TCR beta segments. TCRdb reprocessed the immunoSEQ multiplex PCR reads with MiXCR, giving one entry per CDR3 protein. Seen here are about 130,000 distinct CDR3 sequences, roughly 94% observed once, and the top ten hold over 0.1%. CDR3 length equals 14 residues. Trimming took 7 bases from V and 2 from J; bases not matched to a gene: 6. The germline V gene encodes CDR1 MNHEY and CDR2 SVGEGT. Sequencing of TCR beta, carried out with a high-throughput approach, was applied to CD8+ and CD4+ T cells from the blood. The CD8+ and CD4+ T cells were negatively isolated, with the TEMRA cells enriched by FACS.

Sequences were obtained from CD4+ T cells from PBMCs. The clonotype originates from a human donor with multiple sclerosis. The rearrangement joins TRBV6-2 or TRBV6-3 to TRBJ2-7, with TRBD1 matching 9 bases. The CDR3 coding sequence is TGTGCCAGCAACCCGGGACAGGGAACCTACGAGCAGTACTTC. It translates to CASNPGQGTYEQYF.